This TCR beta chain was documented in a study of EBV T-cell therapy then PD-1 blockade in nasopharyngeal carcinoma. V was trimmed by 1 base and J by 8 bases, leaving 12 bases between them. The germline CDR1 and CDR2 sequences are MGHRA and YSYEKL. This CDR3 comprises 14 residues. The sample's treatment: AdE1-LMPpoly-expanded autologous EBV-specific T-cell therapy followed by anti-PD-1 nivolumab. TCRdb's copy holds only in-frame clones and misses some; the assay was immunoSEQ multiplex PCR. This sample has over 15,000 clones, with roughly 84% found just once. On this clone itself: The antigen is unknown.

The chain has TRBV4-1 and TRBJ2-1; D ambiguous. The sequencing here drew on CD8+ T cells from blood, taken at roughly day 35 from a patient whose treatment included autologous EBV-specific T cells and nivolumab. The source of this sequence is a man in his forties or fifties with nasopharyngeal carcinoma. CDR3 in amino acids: CASSQGPGRYEQFF. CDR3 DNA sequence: TGCGCCAGCAGCCAAGGACCGGGTCGTTATGAGCAGTTCTTC.